This T cell receptor (beta chain) was documented in a study of beta chain features in type 1 diabetes. Since all of the isolated RNA was reverse transcribed, expressed TCRB transcripts were what got sequenced. Assay used: immunoSEQ multiplex PCR; TCRdb lists only in-frame clones, some missing. The sample has 900,000 or so clones; roughly 16% are singletons. Germline-derived CDR1 and CDR2 are KGHSH and LQKENI. This CDR3 spans 15 amino acids. V was pared by 6 bases and J by 7 bases, with 9 bases of the junction left unmatched. Sequencing was done on a sample of naive CD4+ T cells from blood. The chain carries TRBV18 and TRBJ1-5; 10 bases align to TRBD1. The source of this sequence is a young woman in good health. The CDR3 protein is CASSLRTGGNQPQHF. In DNA, the CDR3 is TGTGCCAGCTCGCTCCGGACAGGGGGTAACCAGCCCCAGCATTTT.